These 5 T cell receptor beta chains share one sample of origin, sequenced in a study of blood T cell repertoires in COVID-19. Using immunoSEQ multiplex PCR, the repertoire was profiled, and TCRdb retains in-frame clones only, with some absent. The sample records approximately 150,000 clones, approximately 80% being singletons. The specimen was PBMCs or T cells enriched from blood (not recorded which). Receptors originate from a man aged 70 or older who had been exposed to COVID-19.

This sequence joins TRBV9 and TRBJ2-1; 7 bases line up with TRBD2. This CDR3 is 15 amino acids long. J lost 10 bases, V lost 1 base, and 11 bases had no gene match. Germline CDR1 and CDR2: SGDLS and YYNGEE. CDR3 sequence (DNA): TGTGCCAGCAGCGTAACGCCCGAAGGGGAGGGCGAGCAGTTCTTC. Its protein product is CASSVTPEGEGEQFF.

V is TRBV6-5 and J is TRBJ1-5, with a weak D call TRBD1 (5 bases). This CDR3 region has 16 residues. CDR1 is MNHEY, CDR2 SVGAGI, per germline. The V end was cut by 4 bases, the J end by 1 base, with 14 bases between. In DNA form, the CDR3 reads TGTGCCAGCAGTTCCAGACAGACGGTCAGCAATCAGCCCCAGCATTTT. Translation gives CASSSRQTVSNQPQHF.

The rearrangement uses TRBV5-4 and TRBJ2-5; 7 positions agree with TRBD2. This CDR3 has 16 residues. V was clipped by 0 bases and J by 1 base; unmatched bases: 6. Germline V gene data show CDR1 as SGHNT and CDR2 as YYREEE (reference sequence). This chain's CDR3 is CASSLDRGGPQETQYF. The CDR3 DNA follows: TGTGCCAGCAGCTTGGATAGGGGAGGGCCCCAAGAGACCCAGTACTTC.

The chain is built from TRBV30 and TRBJ2-2; no firm D call. Trimming shortened V by 4 bases and J by 5 bases, and 11 bases separated the two germline ends. The CDR3 is made up of 13 amino acids. In germline, CDR1 is GTSNPN, CDR2 SVGIG (reference sequence). The CDR3, as DNA: TGTGCCTGGACACTCCTCGGGACCGGGGAGCTGTTTTTT. Its protein is CAWTLLGTGELFF.

The CDR3 DNA reads TGTGCCAGCAGCCCCGGACAGGTTGGGAATCAGCCCCAGCATTTT. Translating gives CASSPGQVGNQPQHF. This chain joins TRBV7-9 and TRBJ1-5, with TRBD1 matching 7 bases. CDR1 is SEHNR, CDR2 FQNEAQ, per germline (reference sequence). This CDR3 has 15 residues. V was clipped by 5 bases and J by 4 bases; unmatched bases: 8.